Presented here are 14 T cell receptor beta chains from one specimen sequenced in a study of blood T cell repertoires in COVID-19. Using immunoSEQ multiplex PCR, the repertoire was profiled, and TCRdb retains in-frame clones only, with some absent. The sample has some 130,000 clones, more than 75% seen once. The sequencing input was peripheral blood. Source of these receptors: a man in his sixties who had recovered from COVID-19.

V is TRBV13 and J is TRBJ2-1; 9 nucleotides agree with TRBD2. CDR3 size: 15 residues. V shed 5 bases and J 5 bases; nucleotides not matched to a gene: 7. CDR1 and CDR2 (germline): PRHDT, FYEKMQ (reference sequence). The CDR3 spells CASSLGTSSNNEQFF. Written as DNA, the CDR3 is TGTGCCAGCAGCCTCGGGACTAGCAGCAACAATGAGCAGTTCTTC. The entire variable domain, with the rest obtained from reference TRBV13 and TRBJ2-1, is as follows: AAGVIQSPRHLIKEKRETATLKCYPIPRHDTVYWYQQGPGQDPQFLISFYEKMQSDKGSIPDRFSAQQFSDYHSELNMSSLELGDSALYFCASSLGTSSNNEQFFGPGTRLTVL.

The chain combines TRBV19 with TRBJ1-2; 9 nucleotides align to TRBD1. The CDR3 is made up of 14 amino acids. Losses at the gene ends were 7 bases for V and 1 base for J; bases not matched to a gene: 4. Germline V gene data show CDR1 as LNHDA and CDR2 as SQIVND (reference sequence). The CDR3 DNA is TGTGCCAGTACCATGGACAGGGGTAACTATGGCTACACCTTC. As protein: CASTMDRGNYGYTF.

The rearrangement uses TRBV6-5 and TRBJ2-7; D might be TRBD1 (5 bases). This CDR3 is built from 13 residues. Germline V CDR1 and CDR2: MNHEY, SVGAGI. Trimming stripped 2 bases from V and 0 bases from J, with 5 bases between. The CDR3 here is CASSYDSSYEQYF. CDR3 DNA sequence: TGTGCCAGCAGTTACGACAGCTCCTACGAGCAGTACTTC.

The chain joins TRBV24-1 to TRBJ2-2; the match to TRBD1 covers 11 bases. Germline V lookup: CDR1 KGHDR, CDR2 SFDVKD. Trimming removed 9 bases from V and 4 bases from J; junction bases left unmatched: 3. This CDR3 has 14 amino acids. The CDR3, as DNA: TGTGCCACCGGGGGGACAGGGGGCACCGGGGAGCTGTTTTTT. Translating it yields CATGGTGGTGELFF.

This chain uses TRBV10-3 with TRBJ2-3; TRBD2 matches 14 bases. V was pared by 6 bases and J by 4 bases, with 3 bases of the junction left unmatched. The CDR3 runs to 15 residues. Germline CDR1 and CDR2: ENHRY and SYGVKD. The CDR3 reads CAIRGTSGRSDTQYF. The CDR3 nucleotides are TGTGCCATCAGGGGGACTAGCGGGAGATCAGATACGCAGTATTTT.

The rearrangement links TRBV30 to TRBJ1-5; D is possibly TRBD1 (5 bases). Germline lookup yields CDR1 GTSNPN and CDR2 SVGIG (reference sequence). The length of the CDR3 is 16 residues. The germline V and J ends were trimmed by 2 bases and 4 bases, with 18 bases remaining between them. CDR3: CAWSLLGGSLNQPQHF. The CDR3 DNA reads TGTGCCTGGAGTCTACTGGGGGGTTCACTTAATCAGCCCCAGCATTTT.

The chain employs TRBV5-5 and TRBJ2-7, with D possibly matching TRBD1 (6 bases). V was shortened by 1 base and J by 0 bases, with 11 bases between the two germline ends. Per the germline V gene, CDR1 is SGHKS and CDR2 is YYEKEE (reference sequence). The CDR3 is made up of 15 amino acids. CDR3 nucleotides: TGTGCCAGCAGCTTGATCGCAGGGGCCTCCTACGAGCAGTACTTC. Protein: CASSLIAGASYEQYF. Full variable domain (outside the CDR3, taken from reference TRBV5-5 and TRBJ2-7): DAGVTQSPTHLIKTRGQQVTLRCSPISGHKSVSWYQQVLGQGPQFIFQYYEKEERGRGNFPDRFSARQFPNYSSELNVNALLLGDSALYLCASSLIAGASYEQYFGPGTRLTVT.

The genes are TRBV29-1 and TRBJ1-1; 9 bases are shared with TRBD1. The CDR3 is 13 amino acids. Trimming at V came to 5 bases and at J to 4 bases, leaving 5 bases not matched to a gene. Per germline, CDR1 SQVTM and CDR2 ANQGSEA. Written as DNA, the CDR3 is TGCAGCGTTACGACAGGGGGGGGCACTGAAGCTTTCTTT. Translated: CSVTTGGGTEAFF.

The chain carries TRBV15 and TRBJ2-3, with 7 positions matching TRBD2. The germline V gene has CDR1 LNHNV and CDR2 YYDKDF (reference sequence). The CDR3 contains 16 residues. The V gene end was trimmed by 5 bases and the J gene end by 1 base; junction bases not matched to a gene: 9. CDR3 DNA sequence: TGTGCCACCAGCGGTAACCTAGCGGACGGCACAGATACGCAGTATTTT. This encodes CATSGNLADGTDTQYF.

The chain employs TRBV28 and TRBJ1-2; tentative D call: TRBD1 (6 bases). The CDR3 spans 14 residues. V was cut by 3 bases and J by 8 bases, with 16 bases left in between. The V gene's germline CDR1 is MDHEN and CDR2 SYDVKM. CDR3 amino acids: CASSLTGSLGGYTF. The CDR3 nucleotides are TGTGCCAGCAGTTTGACAGGTTCTTTAGGAGGCTACACCTTC.

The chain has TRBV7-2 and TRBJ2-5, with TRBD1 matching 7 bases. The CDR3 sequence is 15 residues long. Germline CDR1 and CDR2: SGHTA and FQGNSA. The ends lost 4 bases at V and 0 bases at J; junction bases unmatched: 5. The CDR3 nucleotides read TGTGCCAGCAGCTCCTTGACAGGGTACCAAGAGACCCAGTACTTC. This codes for CASSSLTGYQETQYF.

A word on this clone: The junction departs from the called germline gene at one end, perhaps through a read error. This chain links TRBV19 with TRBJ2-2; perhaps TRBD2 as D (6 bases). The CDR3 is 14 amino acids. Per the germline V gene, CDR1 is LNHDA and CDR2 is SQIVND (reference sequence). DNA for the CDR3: TGTGCCAGTAGCATAGCGGCGAACACCGGGGAGCTGTTTTTT. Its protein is CASSIAANTGELFF.

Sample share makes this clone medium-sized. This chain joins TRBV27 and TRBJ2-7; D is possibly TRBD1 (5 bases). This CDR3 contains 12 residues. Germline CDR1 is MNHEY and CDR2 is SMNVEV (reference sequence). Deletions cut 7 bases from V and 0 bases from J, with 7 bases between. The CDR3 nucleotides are TGTGCCAGCAAGGACAACTCCTACGAGCAGTACTTC. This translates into CASKDNSYEQYF.

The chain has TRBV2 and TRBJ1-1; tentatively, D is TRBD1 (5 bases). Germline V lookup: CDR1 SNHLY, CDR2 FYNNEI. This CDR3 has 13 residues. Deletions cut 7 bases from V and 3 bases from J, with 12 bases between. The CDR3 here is CASKIWGDTEAFF. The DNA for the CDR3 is TGTGCCAGCAAAATCTGGGGGGACACTGAAGCTTTCTTT.